This TCR beta chain came from a study of shared clonotypes between healthy human individuals. Using around 180 ng DNA, tens of thousands of T cell genomes, the sorted-subset replicate PCRs were run. Libraries were prepared by immunoSEQ multiplex PCR; TCRdb keeps only in-frame clonotypes and omits some of them. The sample has a few hundred thousand clones; around 79% are singletons. This clone was found many times. Its antigen is as yet unknown. Study results and caveats: All-four-donor shared clonotypes had higher generation probabilities than non-shared clonotypes did. Rarefaction indicated that sorted-subset sequencing remained incomplete although depth was large. Sample collection involved blood only; tissue repertoires are likely different.

Germline V gene data show CDR1 as SEHNR and CDR2 as FQNEAQ (reference sequence). The CDR3 is 15 amino acids. Germline trimming cut 6 bases from V and 4 bases from J; bases unmatched to any gene: 8. The clonotype was recovered from a young man in good health. Sequencing used memory CD4+ T cells sorted from blood. Subset noted: CD45RA-negative fraction. The V and J genes are TRBV7-9 and TRBJ2-7; 11 bases fit TRBD1. CDR3 loop: CASSLGGQGVYEQYF. The CDR3 DNA is TGTGCCAGCAGTCTCGGGGGACAGGGGGTTTACGAGCAGTACTTC.